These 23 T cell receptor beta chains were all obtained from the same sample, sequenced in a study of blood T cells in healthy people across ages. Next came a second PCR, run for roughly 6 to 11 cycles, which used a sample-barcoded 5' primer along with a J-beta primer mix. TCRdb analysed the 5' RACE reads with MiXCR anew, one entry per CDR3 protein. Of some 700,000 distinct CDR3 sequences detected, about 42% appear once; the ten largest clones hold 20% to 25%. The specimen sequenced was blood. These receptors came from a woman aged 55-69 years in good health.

CDR3 in amino acids: CASSRWYGYTF. Here the CDR3 DNA reads TGTGCCAGCAGTCGTTGGTATGGCTACACCTTC. The rearrangement uses TRBV28 and TRBJ1-2, with no clear D. Germline values: CDR1 MDHEN, CDR2 SYDVKM. V gave up 5 bases and J gave up 5 bases, with 6 bases separating them. This CDR3 spans 11 amino acids.

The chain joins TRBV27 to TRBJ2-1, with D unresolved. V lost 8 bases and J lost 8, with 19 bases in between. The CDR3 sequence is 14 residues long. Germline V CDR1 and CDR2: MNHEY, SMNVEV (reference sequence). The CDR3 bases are TGTGCCAGCCCTAACCCGCCTACCACCCATGAGCAGTTCTTC. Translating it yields CASPNPPTTHEQFF.

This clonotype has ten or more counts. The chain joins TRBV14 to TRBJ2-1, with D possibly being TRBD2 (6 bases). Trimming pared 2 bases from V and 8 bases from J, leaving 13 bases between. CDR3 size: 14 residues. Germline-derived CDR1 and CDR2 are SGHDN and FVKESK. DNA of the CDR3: TGTGCCAGCAGCCAACGACGGGAGCGGGATGAGCAGTTCTTC. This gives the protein CASSQRRERDEQFF.

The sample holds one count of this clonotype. The CDR3 coding sequence is TGTGCCAGCAGTGAGCGGGCTTACGAGCAGTACTTC. It specifies CASSERAYEQYF. The chain uses TRBV2 and TRBJ2-5; TRBD2 might be the D (5 bases). The J call is doubtful: the DNA matches TRBJ2-7 better. Germline CDR1 reads SNHLY; CDR2 reads FYNNEI. This CDR3 has 12 residues.

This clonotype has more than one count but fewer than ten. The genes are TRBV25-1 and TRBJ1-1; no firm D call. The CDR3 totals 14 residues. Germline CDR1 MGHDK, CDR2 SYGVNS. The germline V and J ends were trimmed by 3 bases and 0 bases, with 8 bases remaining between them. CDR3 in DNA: TGTGCCAGCAGTGACTATGGTGTGAACACTGAAGCTTTCTTT. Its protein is CASSDYGVNTEAFF.

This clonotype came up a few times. The CDR3 DNA reads TGCAGTGCCCGAGGGCAGGGAAGAGGCTATGAGCAGTTCTTC. Translated: CSARGQGRGYEQFF. The chain couples TRBV20-1 to TRBJ2-1, with D perhaps TRBD1 or TRBD2 (5 bases each). This CDR3 comprises 14 residues. V lost 6 bases and J 8 bases, leaving 20 bases between the germline ends. CDR1 and CDR2 from the germline V gene are DFQATT and SNEGSKA (reference sequence).

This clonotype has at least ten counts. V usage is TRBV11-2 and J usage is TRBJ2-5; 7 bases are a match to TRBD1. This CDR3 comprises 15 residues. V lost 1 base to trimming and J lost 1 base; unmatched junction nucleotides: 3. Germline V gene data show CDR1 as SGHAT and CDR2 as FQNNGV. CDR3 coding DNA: TGTGCCAGCAGCTTAGGACAGGGTTTCCAAGAGACCCAGTACTTC. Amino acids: CASSLGQGFQETQYF. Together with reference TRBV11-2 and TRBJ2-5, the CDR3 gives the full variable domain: EAGVAQSPRYKIIEKRQSVAFWCNPISGHATLYWYQQILGQGPKLLIQFQNNGVVDDSQLPKDRFSAERLKGVDSTLKIQPAKLEDSAVYLCASSLGQGFQETQYFGPGTRLLVL.

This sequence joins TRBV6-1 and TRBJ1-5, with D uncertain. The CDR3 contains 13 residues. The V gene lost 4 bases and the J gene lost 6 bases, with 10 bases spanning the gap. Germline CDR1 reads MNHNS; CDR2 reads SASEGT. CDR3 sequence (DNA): TGTGCCAGCAGTGGCGAGGTGGGTCAGCCCCAGCATTTT. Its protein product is CASSGEVGQPQHF.

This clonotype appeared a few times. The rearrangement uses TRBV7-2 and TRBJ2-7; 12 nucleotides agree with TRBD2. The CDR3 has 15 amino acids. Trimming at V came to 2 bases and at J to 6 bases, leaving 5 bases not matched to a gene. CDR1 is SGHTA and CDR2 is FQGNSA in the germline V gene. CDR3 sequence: CASSLTSGGYSEQYF. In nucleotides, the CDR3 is TGTGCCAGCAGCTTAACTAGCGGGGGGTACAGCGAGCAGTACTTC.

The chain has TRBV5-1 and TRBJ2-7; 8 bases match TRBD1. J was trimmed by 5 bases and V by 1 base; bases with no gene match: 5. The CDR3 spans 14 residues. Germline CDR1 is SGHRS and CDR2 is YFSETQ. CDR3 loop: CASSLLDRENEQYF. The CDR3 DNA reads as TGCGCCAGCAGCTTGTTGGACAGGGAAAACGAGCAGTACTTC.

The CDR3 coding sequence is TGCGCCAGCAGCTTGGGAGCAGGGGGCCGTCAGCCCCAGCATTTT. This translates into CASSLGAGGRQPQHF. V is TRBV5-1 and J is TRBJ1-5; 8 positions agree with TRBD1. This CDR3 has 15 residues. CDR1 and CDR2 from the germline V gene are SGHRS and YFSETQ. V shed 0 bases and J 6 bases; nucleotides not matched to a gene: 5.

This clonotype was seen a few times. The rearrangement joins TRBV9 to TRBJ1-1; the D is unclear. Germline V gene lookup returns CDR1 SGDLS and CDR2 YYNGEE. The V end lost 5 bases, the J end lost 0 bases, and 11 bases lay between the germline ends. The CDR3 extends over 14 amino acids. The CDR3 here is CASSPIGMNTEAFF. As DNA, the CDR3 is TGTGCCAGCAGTCCTATAGGGATGAACACTGAAGCTTTCTTT.

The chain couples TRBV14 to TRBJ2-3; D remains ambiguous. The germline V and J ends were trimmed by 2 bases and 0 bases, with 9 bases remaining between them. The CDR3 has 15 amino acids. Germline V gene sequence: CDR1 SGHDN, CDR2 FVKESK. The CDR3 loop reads CASSQFGFSTDTQYF. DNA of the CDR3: TGTGCCAGCAGCCAATTTGGGTTTAGCACAGATACGCAGTATTTT.

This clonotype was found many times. CDR3 protein: CASSLIPGGWETQYF. The CDR3 DNA reads TGTGCCAGCAGTTTAATCCCAGGGGGCTGGGAGACCCAGTACTTC. The chain joins TRBV7-2 to TRBJ2-5; TRBD1 aligns across 8 bases. The CDR3 runs to 15 residues. V shed 6 bases, J shed 5 bases, and the junction held 11 bases outside the gene matches. CDR1 is SGHTA, CDR2 FQGNSA, per germline.

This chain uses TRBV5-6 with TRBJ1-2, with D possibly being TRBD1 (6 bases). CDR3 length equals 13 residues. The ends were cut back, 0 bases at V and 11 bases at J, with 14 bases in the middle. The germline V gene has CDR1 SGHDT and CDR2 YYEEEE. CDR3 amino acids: CASSLGTARLYTF. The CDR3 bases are TGTGCCAGCAGCTTGGGGACAGCCCGATTGTACACCTTC.

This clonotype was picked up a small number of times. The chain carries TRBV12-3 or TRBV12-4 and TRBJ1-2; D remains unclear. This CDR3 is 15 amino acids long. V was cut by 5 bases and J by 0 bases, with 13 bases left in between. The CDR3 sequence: CASSLEGTSNYGYTF. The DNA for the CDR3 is TGTGCCAGCAGTCTGGAAGGAACCTCTAACTATGGCTACACCTTC.

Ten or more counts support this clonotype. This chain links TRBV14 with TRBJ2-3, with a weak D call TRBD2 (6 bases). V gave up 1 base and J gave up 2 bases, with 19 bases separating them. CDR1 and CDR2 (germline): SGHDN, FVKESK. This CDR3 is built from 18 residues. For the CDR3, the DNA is TGTGCCAGCAGCCAAGGAAGAATGGCGGGATTCCTCACAGATACGCAGTATTTT. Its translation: CASSQGRMAGFLTDTQYF.

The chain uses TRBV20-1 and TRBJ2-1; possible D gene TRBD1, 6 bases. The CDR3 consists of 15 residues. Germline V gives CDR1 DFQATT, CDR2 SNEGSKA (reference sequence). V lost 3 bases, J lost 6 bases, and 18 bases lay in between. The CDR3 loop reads CSASTPWGRSNEQFF. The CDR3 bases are TGCAGTGCTAGTACCCCGTGGGGGCGCAGCAATGAGCAGTTCTTC.

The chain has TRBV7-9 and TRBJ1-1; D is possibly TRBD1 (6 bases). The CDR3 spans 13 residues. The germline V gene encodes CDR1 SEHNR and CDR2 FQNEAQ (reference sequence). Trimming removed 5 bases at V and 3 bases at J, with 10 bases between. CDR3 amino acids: CASSPDSYTEAFF. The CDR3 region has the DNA TGTGCCAGCAGCCCGGACAGCTACACTGAAGCTTTCTTT.

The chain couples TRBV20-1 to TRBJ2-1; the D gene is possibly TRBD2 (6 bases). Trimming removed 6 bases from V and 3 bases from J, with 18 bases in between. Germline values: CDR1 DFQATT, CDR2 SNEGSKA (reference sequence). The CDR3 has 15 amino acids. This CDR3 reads CSALRRGTVYNEQFF. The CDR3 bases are TGCAGTGCCCTTAGGAGGGGTACCGTCTACAATGAGCAGTTCTTC.

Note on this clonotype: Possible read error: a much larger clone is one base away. DNA for the CDR3: TGCGCCAGCAGCGCACACTCAAATGAGCAGTACTTC. It specifies CASSAHSNEQYF. This chain connects TRBV4-3 to TRBJ2-7; no firm D call. Trimming cost V 5 bases and J 7 bases, with 12 bases left between them. There are 12 residues in the CDR3. Germline V gene sequence: CDR1 LGHNA, CDR2 YSLEER.

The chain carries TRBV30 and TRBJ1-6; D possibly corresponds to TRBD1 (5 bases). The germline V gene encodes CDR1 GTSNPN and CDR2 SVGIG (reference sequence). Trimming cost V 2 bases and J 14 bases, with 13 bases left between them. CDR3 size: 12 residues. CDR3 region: CAWSPGKGALHF. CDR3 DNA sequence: TGTGCCTGGAGTCCCGGCAAAGGGGCCCTCCACTTT.

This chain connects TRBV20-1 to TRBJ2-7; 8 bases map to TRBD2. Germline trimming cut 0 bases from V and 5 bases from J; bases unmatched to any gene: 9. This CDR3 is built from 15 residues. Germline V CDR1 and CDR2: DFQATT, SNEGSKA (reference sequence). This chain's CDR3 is CSARDLSGAGDEQYF. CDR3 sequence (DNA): TGCAGTGCTAGAGATTTGTCGGGAGCGGGGGACGAGCAGTACTTC.